This passage covers 7 T cell receptor beta chains from one sample sequenced in a study of blood T cells in healthy people across ages. Primed by a sample-barcoded 5' primer and a J-beta primer mix, a second PCR proceeded for roughly 7 to 12 cycles. In TCRdb, the 5' RACE reads were re-called with MiXCR into one record per CDR3 protein. The repertoire holds roughly 2 million distinct CDR3 sequences, with 49% as singletons. Input material: blood. The source of these receptors is a woman between 40 and 50 years old in good health.

The rearrangement joins TRBV4-1 to TRBJ1-2; D remains unclear. Germline CDR1 MGHRA, CDR2 YSYEKL. The CDR3 length is 15 residues. The V and J ends lost 1 base and 0 bases respectively, with 9 bases between them. The CDR3 nucleotides are TGCGCCAGCAGCCAAGGGCCCAATTCTAACTATGGCTACACCTTC. The encoded protein is CASSQGPNSNYGYTF.

This clonotype has a single count. A junction end diverges from the germline sequence, so it may reflect a read error. This chain connects TRBV7-2 to TRBJ2-3; 8 positions agree with TRBD2. CDR1 is SGHTA, CDR2 FQGNSA, per germline. There are 18 residues in the CDR3. CDR3 amino acids: CASSLFGRGDRITDTRYF. DNA of the CDR3: TGTGCCAGCAGCTTATTCGGGCGGGGGGATCGGATCACAGATACGCGGTATTTT.

This chain links TRBV7-2 with TRBJ2-7; 7 bases map to TRBD2. The V gene end was trimmed by 1 base and the J gene end by 3 bases; junction bases not matched to a gene: 3. The CDR3 is 14 residues long. Germline-derived CDR1 and CDR2 are SGHTA and FQGNSA. The CDR3 reads CASSLEASGYEQYF. In DNA, the CDR3 is TGTGCCAGCAGCTTAGAAGCTAGCGGCTACGAGCAGTACTTC.

V usage is TRBV6-5 and J usage is TRBJ1-2; 8 bases align to TRBD1. The CDR3 totals 14 residues. Germline CDR1 reads MNHEY; CDR2 reads SVGAGI. Trimming took 6 bases from V and 7 from J; bases not matched to a gene: 10. The CDR3 is CASSFAQGAGGYTF. DNA for the CDR3: TGTGCCAGCAGCTTCGCTCAGGGGGCGGGTGGCTACACCTTC.

The sample holds many counts of this clonotype. The chain combines TRBV10-3 with TRBJ1-2, with 7 bases aligning to TRBD1. The CDR3 spans 16 residues. V was pared by 6 bases and J by 7 bases, with 17 bases of the junction left unmatched. CDR1 and CDR2 from the germline V gene are ENHRY and SYGVKD. CDR3 in DNA: TGTGCCATCAGCCAACAGGGGCTACCCAACCTCGGTGGCTACACCTTC. Translating it yields CAISQQGLPNLGGYTF.

In this sample, this clonotype turned up a few times. This chain links TRBV18 with TRBJ2-5; possible D gene TRBD1, 5 bases. The CDR3 spans 12 residues. V was shortened by 5 bases and J by 7 bases, with 11 bases between the two germline ends. The germline V gene has CDR1 KGHSH and CDR2 LQKENI. The chain's CDR3 is CASSTGLGTQYF. The CDR3 nucleotides are TGTGCCAGCTCAACAGGATTAGGGACCCAGTACTTC. The full variable domain, its missing parts supplied by reference TRBV18 and TRBJ2-5, is NAGVMQNPRHLVRRRGQEARLRCSPMKGHSHVYWYRQLPEEGLKFMVYLQKENIIDESGMPKERFSAEFPKEGPSILRIQQVVRGDSAAYFCASSTGLGTQYFGPGTRLLVL.

The chain couples TRBV28 to TRBJ1-2; D is unclear. Trimming shortened V by 3 bases and J by 8 bases, and 19 bases separated the two germline ends. The CDR3 consists of 15 residues. Looked up from germline, CDR1 is MDHEN and CDR2 is SYDVKM. CDR3 sequence (DNA): TGTGCCAGCAGTTTTGGCGGAGACGGCCTAAGGGGCTACACCTTC. It is translated as CASSFGGDGLRGYTF.